This entry lists 24 T cell receptor beta chains sequenced from one sample in a study of blood T cell repertoires in COVID-19. The data were produced by immunoSEQ multiplex PCR, yet TCRdb's version contains in-frame clones alone and is incomplete. The table has about 47,000 clones, around 86% seen once. The specimen sequenced was peripheral blood. Source of these receptors: a human donor with acute or convalescent COVID-19. The donor label of this sample is uncertain.

The chain combines TRBV13 with TRBJ2-1; 9 bases match TRBD1. CDR1 is PRHDT and CDR2 is FYEKMQ in the germline V gene (reference sequence). This CDR3 comprises 16 residues. Trimming removed 1 base from V and 7 bases from J; junction bases left unmatched: 8. DNA of the CDR3: TGTGCCAGCAGCTTAGAAGGACAGGGGAGAGTGAATGAGCAGTTCTTC. Its translation is CASSLEGQGRVNEQFF.

The chain joins TRBV7-2 to TRBJ2-7; the D gene is possibly TRBD2 (6 bases). Germline-derived CDR1 and CDR2 are SGHTA and FQGNSA. The length of the CDR3 is 13 residues. V lost 3 bases and J 3 bases, leaving 9 bases between the germline ends. CDR3 sequence reads: CASSLDYYYEQYF. CDR3 DNA sequence: TGTGCCAGCAGCTTGGACTATTACTACGAGCAGTACTTC.

The CDR3 sequence is CASSPWGGQETQYF. CDR3 DNA sequence: TGTGCCAGCTCACCCTGGGGGGGCCAAGAGACCCAGTACTTC. The chain is built from TRBV18 and TRBJ2-5, with 7 bases that match TRBD2. The CDR3 consists of 14 residues. CDR1 KGHSH and CDR2 LQKENI come from the germline V gene. V trimming: 3 bases; J trimming: 1 base; junction bases outside the gene matches: 2.

Points on this clone: One end of the junction varies from germline; a read error may be responsible. The CDR3 loop reads CACSRRQGASGTGQPQHF. CDR3 coding DNA: TGTGCCTGTAGTAGACGACAGGGGGCAAGCGGGACGGGTCAGCCCCAGCATTTT. V and J are TRBV19 and TRBJ1-5; 10 positions agree with TRBD1. Germline loops: CDR1 LNHDA, CDR2 SQIVND (reference sequence). CDR3 length: 18 amino acids.

The chain uses TRBV5-4 and TRBJ2-5; TRBD2 matches at 12 bases. V dropped 2 bases and J dropped 4; count of bases not matched to a gene: 6. The CDR3 is 16 amino acids. Looked up from germline, CDR1 is SGHNT and CDR2 is YYREEE (reference sequence). The CDR3: CASSFPSGGAVETQYF. CDR3 sequence (DNA): TGTGCCAGCAGCTTCCCTAGCGGGGGGGCCGTAGAGACCCAGTACTTC.

The CDR3 coding sequence is TGTGCCAGCAGCCAAGAACAGGGGGATCAGCCCCAGCATTTT. Translation: CASSQEQGDQPQHF. This chain links TRBV4-2 with TRBJ1-5, with 8 bases aligning to TRBD1. Germline assignment: CDR1 LGHNA and CDR2 YNFKEQ. CDR3 length: 14 residues. V lost 0 bases, J lost 5 bases, and 0 bases stayed unmatched.

DNA for the CDR3: TGTGCCATCAGGGGACTGCAAGAGACCCAGTACTTC. Protein: CAIRGLQETQYF. The chain recombines TRBV10-3 with TRBJ2-5; possibly TRBD2 for D (6 bases). Germline-derived CDR1 and CDR2 are ENHRY and SYGVKD. The V end was cut by 6 bases, the J end by 2 bases, with 7 bases between. The CDR3 loop spans 12 amino acids.

The chain recombines TRBV7-2 with TRBJ2-4; 10 bases agree with TRBD2. V gave up 6 bases and J gave up 9 bases; unmatched junction bases: 8. Germline V gene sequence: CDR1 SGHTA, CDR2 FQGNSA. The CDR3 has 14 residues. The CDR3 region is CASSSLAGYGIQYF. The CDR3 DNA sequence: TGTGCCAGCAGTTCACTAGCGGGATATGGCATTCAGTACTTC.

In this sample, this clone turned up a few times. J is TRBJ1-4 and V is TRBV12-5; 8 nucleotides match TRBD1. The CDR3 spans 14 residues. Germline V gene data show CDR1 as LGHNT and CDR2 as FRNRAP. With V trimmed by 4 bases and J by 7 bases, 5 bases remained unmatched. The CDR3 reads CASGSRQGSEKLFF. The DNA for the CDR3 is TGTGCTAGTGGTTCACGACAGGGGAGTGAAAAACTGTTTTTT.

The rearrangement links TRBV6-1 to TRBJ1-4; TRBD1 matches 9 bases. CDR3 length equals 18 residues. V lost 2 bases and J lost 9; bases outside the gene matches: 16. CDR1 and CDR2 (germline): MNHNS, SASEGT. CDR3 coding DNA: TGTGCCAGCAGTGAATTCACCTCCCTGGGACAGGGTTTGCAAAAACTGTTTTTT. Its translation: CASSEFTSLGQGLQKLFF.

The J gene is TRBJ1-5, the V gene TRBV19, with D uncertain. Germline CDR1 is LNHDA and CDR2 is SQIVND (reference sequence). The CDR3 totals 17 residues. This CDR3 reads CATQSRGLSYSNQPQHF. The DNA for the CDR3 is TGTGCTACTCAGTCTCGAGGGCTGTCCTATAGCAATCAGCCCCAGCATTTT.

The V and J genes are TRBV15 and TRBJ1-2; TRBD1 aligns across 7 bases. CDR3 size: 15 residues. Germline values: CDR1 LNHNV, CDR2 YYDKDF (reference sequence). V was clipped by 3 bases and J by 4 bases; unmatched bases: 8. The CDR3: CATSSRGAVGYGYTF. The CDR3 DNA reads as TGTGCCACCAGCAGCAGGGGGGCGGTAGGCTATGGCTACACCTTC. Variable domain in full (rest from reference TRBV15 and TRBJ1-2): DAMVIQNPRYQVTQFGKPVTLSCSQTLNHNVMYWYQQKSSQAPKLLFHYYDKDFNNEADTPDNFQSRRPNTSFCFLDIRSPGLGDTAMYLCATSSRGAVGYGYTFGSGTRLTVV.

The V call is TRBV28, the J call TRBJ2-3; TRBD2 aligns across 10 bases. With 3 bases clipped from V and 4 bases from J, the junction kept 7 bases outside the gene matches. The CDR3 is 16 amino acids. Germline V gene data show CDR1 as MDHEN and CDR2 as SYDVKM. In DNA, the CDR3 is TGTGCCAGCAGTTTTCGGCTAGCGGGAGTCTCAGATACGCAGTATTTT. This translates into CASSFRLAGVSDTQYF.

The chain joins TRBV7-2 to TRBJ2-7; TRBD2 matches at 13 bases. The CDR3 is 15 residues long. Germline trimming cut 5 bases from V and 2 bases from J; bases unmatched to any gene: 3. The germline CDR1 and CDR2 sequences are SGHTA and FQGNSA. This CDR3 reads CASSPGTSGAYEQYF. The CDR3 DNA reads as TGTGCCAGCAGCCCTGGGACTAGCGGGGCCTACGAGCAGTACTTC.

The chain has TRBV9 and TRBJ2-1, with unresolved D. V lost 0 bases, J lost 6 bases, and 10 bases lay in between. Germline CDR1 is SGDLS and CDR2 is YYNGEE. CDR3 length: 14 amino acids. CDR3 amino acids: CASSVDYAFNEQFF. In DNA form, the CDR3 reads TGTGCCAGCAGCGTAGACTACGCCTTCAATGAGCAGTTCTTC.

The chain links TRBV6-2 or TRBV6-3 to TRBJ2-7; 8 bases map to TRBD1. V trimming: 4 bases; J trimming: 6 bases; junction bases outside the gene matches: 8. Germline CDR1 and CDR2: MNHEY and SVGEGT. The CDR3 length is 14 residues. Here the CDR3 DNA reads TGTGCCAGCAGTTGGACAGGGTCTTCACGCGAGCAGTACTTC. Encoded protein: CASSWTGSSREQYF.

The gene calls are TRBV10-3 and TRBJ2-1; 15 positions agree with TRBD2. Germline V gives CDR1 ENHRY, CDR2 SYGVKD. The CDR3 spans 18 residues. With 6 bases clipped from V and 7 bases from J, the junction kept 13 bases outside the gene matches. The CDR3 reads CAIRVGTSGGPRWNEQFF. The CDR3 bases are TGTGCCATCAGGGTGGGGACTAGCGGGGGGCCAAGGTGGAATGAGCAGTTCTTC.

The genes are TRBV12-3 or TRBV12-4 and TRBJ2-7, with 8 bases that match TRBD1. This CDR3 comprises 12 residues. With 5 bases clipped from V and 5 bases from J, the junction kept 2 bases outside the gene matches. This CDR3 is CASSTGGNEQYF. CDR3 bases: TGTGCCAGCAGTACAGGGGGGAACGAGCAGTACTTC.

The V gene is TRBV6-2 or TRBV6-3, the J gene TRBJ1-1; D gene uncertain. The CDR3 covers 12 residues. Trimming took off 0 bases at V and 7 bases at J, with 6 bases between the two ends. The germline gives CDR1 MNHEY, CDR2 SVGEGT. The chain's CDR3 is CASSYSLGEAFF. CDR3 in DNA: TGTGCCAGCAGTTACTCGCTCGGTGAAGCTTTCTTT.

V is TRBV2 and J is TRBJ1-1, with 7 bases lining up with TRBD1. The J segment lost 6 bases and the V segment lost 7 bases, leaving 8 bases of the junction unmatched. The CDR3 spans 13 residues. Germline-derived CDR1 and CDR2 are SNHLY and FYNNEI. CDR3 DNA: TGTGCCAGCACCACCGGACAGGTCCCTGAAGCTTTCTTT. Translated, it gives CASTTGQVPEAFF.

This chain links TRBV11-2 with TRBJ2-5; tentative D call: TRBD1 (6 bases). V dropped 6 bases and J dropped 1 base, with 15 bases sitting between them. CDR1 is SGHAT and CDR2 is FQNNGV in the germline V gene. This CDR3 spans 15 amino acids. The CDR3 reads CASSRAGVFQETQYF. CDR3 bases: TGTGCCAGCAGTAGGGCAGGGGTATTCCAAGAGACCCAGTACTTC.

V gene TRBV18 combines with J gene TRBJ1-1, with D perhaps matching TRBD1 (5 bases). CDR3 size: 17 residues. With 0 bases removed from V and 4 bases from J, the gap between germline ends came to 18 bases. CDR1 is KGHSH and CDR2 is LQKENI in the germline V gene. As DNA, the CDR3 is TGTGCCAGCTCACCACCTTTCGGGCGGGAGGGGAGCACTGAAGCTTTCTTT. This gives the protein CASSPPFGREGSTEAFF.

The chain recombines TRBV7-9 with TRBJ1-2, with TRBD1 matching over 8 bases. Trimming took 7 bases from V and 0 from J; bases not matched to a gene: 10. CDR1 and CDR2 from the germline V gene are SEHNR and FQNEAQ (reference sequence). This CDR3 is 16 amino acids long. The CDR3 protein is CASIPGTGAANYGYTF. CDR3 nucleotide sequence: TGTGCCAGCATCCCCGGGACAGGAGCAGCTAACTATGGCTACACCTTC.

This clone was recorded a few times. V usage is TRBV9 and J usage is TRBJ2-3; 13 nucleotides agree with TRBD2. The CDR3 has 15 amino acids. Trimming took 3 bases from V and 5 from J; bases not matched to a gene: 3. Germline assignment: CDR1 SGDLS and CDR2 YYNGEE. The CDR3, as DNA: TGTGCCAGCAGCGGCGGACTAGCGGGGGTAGATACGCAGTATTTT. This translates into CASSGGLAGVDTQYF.